The text below deals with one T cell receptor beta chain. The CDR3 ends on some other residue instead of the conserved phenylalanine or tryptophan, so this is likely a read error. The DNA is left out, because the CDR3 cannot be placed on it with certainty; the CDR3 is given as TCRdb lists it. Patients in the hyperthyroidism group, adults aged 18 to 65, were newly diagnosed, under 2 months' duration. Among the exclusions were patients with other autoimmune diseases, uncontrolled infections, pregnancy or lactation. Clinical symptoms, serum thyroxine, TRAb, thyroid ultrasound and orbital computed tomography were relied on for diagnosis. An approximately 9.4 ml volume of fresh peripheral blood provided the PBMCs. 9 amino acids form the CDR3, both terminal residues included. In germline, CDR1 is SGHVS, CDR2 FQNEAQ. This entry comes from a study of Graves' ophthalmopathy and Graves' hyperthyroidism. The TCR beta CDR3 regions underwent amplification from RNA transcripts. RT-PCR was first run with HTBI primers, then multiplex PCR in a second round. A single record per CDR3 protein comes from TCRdb applying MiXCR to the multiplex PCR reads. This table has around 26,000 distinct CDR3 sequences, 48% appearing once.

This clonotype originated in an adult woman with stable Graves' hyperthyroidism. The chain uses TRBV7-8 and TRBJ1-2; the table gives TRBD1 as D, unverified against the DNA. Sample: peripheral blood. The CDR3 here is CASSPTRTG.